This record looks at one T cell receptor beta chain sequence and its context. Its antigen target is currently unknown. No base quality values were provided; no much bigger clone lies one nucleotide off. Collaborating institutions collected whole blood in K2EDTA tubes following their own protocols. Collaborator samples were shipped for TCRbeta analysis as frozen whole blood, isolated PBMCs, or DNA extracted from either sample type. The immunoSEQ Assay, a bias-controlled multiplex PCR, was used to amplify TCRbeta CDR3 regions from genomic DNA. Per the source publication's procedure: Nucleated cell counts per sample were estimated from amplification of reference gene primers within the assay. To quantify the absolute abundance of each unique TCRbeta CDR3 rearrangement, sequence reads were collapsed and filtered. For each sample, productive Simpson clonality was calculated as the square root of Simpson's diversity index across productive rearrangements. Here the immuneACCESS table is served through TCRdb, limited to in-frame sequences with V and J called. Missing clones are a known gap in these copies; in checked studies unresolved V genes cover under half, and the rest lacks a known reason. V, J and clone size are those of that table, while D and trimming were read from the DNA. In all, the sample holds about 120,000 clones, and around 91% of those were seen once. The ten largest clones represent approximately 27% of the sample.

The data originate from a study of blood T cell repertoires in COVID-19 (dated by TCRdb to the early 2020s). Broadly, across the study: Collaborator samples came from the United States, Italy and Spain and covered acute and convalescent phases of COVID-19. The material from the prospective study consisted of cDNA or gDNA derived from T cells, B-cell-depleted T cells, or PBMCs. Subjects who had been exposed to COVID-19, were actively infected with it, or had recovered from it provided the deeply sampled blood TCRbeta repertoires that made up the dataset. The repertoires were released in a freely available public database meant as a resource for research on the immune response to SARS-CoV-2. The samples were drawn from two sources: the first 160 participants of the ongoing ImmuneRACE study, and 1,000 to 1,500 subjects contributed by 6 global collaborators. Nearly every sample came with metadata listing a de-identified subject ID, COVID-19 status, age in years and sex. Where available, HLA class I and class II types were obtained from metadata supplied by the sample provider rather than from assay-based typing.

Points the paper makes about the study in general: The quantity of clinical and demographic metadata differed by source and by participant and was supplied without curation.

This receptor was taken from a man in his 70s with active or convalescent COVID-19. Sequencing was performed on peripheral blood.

The CDR3 amino acid sequence is: CATSTRTSGIYEQYF. The sequenced DNA: TGTGCCACCAGCACCCGGACTAGCGGGATCTACGAGCAGTACTTC. The chain is assembled from TRBV15 and TRBJ2-7, and 12 bases in between align with TRBD2. Measured from the cysteine to the phenylalanine, the CDR3 is 15 residues long. Just the 45-base CDR3 DNA is kept, in frame starting at base 1. Trimming takes 4 bases off V and 3 bases off J; junction bases not matched to a gene: 4. CDR1 LNHNV and CDR2 YYDKDF are derived from the germline V gene (reference sequence). This CDR3, with the reference TRBV15 and TRBJ2-7 proteins standing in past its ends, gives the full variable domain DAMVIQNPRYQVTQFGKPVTLSCSQTLNHNVMYWYQQKSSQAPKLLFHYYDKDFNNEADTPDNFQSRRPNTSFCFLDIRSPGLGDTAMYLCATSTRTSGIYEQYFGPGTRLTVT.